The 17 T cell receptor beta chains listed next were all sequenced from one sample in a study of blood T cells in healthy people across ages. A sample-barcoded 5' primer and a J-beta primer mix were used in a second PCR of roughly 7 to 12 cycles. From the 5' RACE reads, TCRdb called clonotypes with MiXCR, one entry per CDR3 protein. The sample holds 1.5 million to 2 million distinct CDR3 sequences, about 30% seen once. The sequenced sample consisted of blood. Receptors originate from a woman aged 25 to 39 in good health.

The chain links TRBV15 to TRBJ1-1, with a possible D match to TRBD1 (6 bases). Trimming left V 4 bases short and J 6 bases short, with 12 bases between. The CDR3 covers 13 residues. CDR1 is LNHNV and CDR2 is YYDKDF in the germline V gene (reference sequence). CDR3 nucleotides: TGTGCCACCAGCACGGGGGACAATCCTGAAGCTTTCTTT. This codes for CATSTGDNPEAFF.

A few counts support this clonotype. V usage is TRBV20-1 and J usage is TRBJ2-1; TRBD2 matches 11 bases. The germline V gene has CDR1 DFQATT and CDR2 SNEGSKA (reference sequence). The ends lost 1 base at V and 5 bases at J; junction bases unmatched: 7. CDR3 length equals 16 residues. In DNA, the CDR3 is TGCAGTGCTAGAGTCACTAGCGGGGGAGTGAACAATGAGCAGTTCTTC. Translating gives CSARVTSGGVNNEQFF.

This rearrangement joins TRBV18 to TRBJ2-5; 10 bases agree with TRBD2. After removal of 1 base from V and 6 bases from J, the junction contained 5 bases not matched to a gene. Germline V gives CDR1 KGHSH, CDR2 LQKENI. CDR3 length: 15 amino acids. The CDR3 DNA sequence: TGTGCCAGCTCACCACGACTAGCGGGCCTGAAGACCCAGTACTTC. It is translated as CASSPRLAGLKTQYF.

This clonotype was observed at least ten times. DNA for the CDR3: TGTGCCATCAGTGACTTAGCGACCTCCTACAATGAGCAGTTCTTC. Translation gives CAISDLATSYNEQFF. J is TRBJ2-1 and V is TRBV10-3; maybe TRBD2 (5 bases). The CDR3 spans 15 residues. CDR1 is ENHRY, CDR2 SYGVKD, per germline. Trimming removed 3 bases at V and 0 bases at J, with 9 bases between.

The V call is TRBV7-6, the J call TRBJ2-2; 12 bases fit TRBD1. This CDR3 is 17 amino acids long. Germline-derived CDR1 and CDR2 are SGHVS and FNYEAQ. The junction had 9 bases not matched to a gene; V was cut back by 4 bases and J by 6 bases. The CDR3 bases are TGTGCCAGCAGCTCCGGTCACGGGACAGGGGGCGCCGGGGAGCTGTTTTTT. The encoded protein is CASSSGHGTGGAGELFF. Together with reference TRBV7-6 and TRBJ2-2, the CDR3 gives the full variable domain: GAGVSQSPRYKVTKRGQDVALRCDPISGHVSLYWYRQALGQGPEFLTYFNYEAQQDKSGLPNDRFSAERPEGSISTLTIQRTEQRDSAMYRCASSSGHGTGGAGELFFGEGSRLTVL.

CDR3 region: CASRRGVGTDTQYF. Written as DNA, the CDR3 is TGTGCCAGCAGGAGGGGGGTTGGCACAGATACGCAGTATTTT. The gene calls are TRBV12-3 or TRBV12-4 and TRBJ2-3, with D tentatively TRBD1 or TRBD2 (6 bases each). The V end lost 6 bases, the J end lost 1 base, and 11 bases lay between the germline ends. The CDR3 contains 14 residues.

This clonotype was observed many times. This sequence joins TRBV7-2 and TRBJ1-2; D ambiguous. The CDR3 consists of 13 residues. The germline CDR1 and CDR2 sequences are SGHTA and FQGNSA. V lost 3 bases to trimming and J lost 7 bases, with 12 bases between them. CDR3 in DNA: TGTGCCAGCAGCTTCGTTCGTAGGGCTGGCTACACCTTC. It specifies CASSFVRRAGYTF.

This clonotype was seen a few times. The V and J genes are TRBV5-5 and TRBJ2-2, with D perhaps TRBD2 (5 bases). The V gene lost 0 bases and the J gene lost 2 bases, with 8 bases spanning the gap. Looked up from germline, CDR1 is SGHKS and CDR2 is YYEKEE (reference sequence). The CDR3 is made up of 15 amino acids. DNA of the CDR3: TGTGCCAGCAGCTTGGCTAGCAGCAACACCGGGGAGCTGTTTTTT. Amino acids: CASSLASSNTGELFF.

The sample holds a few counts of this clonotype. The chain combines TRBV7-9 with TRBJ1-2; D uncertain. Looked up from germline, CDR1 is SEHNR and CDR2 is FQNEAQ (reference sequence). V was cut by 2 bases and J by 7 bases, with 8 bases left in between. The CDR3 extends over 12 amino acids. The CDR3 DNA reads TGTGCCAGCAGCTTACTTTTCGCTGGCTACACCTTC. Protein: CASSLLFAGYTF.

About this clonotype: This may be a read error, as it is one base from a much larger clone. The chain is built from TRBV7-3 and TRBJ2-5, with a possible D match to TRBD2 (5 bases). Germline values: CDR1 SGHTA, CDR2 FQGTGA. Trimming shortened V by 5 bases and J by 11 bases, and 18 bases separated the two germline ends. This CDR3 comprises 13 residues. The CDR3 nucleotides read TGTGCCAGCAGCGTCCAAGTGAGGGATGAGCAGTACTTC. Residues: CASSVQVRDEQYF.

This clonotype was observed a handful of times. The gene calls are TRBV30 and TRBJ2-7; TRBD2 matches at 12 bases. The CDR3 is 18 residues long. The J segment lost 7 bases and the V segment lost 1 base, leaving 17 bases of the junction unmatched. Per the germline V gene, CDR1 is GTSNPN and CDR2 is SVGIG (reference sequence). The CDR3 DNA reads TGTGCCTGGAGTGGGCTAGCGGGAGGGCCTCTCCCCTACAATGAGCAGTACTTC. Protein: CAWSGLAGGPLPYNEQYF.

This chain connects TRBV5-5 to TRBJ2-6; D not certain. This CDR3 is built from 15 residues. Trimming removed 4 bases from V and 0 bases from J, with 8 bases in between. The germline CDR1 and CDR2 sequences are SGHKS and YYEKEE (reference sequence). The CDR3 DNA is TGTGCCAGCAGCCCTGTTACCTCTGGGGCCAACGTCCTGACTTTC. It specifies CASSPVTSGANVLTF.

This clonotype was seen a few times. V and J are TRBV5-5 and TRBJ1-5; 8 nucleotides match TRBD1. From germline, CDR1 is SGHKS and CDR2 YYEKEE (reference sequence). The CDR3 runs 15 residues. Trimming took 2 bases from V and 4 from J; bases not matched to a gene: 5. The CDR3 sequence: CASSFYGQGNQPQHF. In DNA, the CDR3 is TGTGCCAGCAGCTTCTACGGACAGGGAAATCAGCCCCAGCATTTT.

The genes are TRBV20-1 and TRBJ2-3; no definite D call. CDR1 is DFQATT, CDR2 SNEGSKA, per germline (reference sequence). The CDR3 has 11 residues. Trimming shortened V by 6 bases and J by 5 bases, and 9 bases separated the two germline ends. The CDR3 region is CSASLLDTQYF. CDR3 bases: TGCAGTGCCAGCCTTTTAGATACGCAGTATTTT.

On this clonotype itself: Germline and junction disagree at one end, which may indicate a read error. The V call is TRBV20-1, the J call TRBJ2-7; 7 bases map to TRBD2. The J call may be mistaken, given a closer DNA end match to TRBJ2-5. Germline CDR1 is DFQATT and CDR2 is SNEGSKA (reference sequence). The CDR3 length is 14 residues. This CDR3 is CSVRDRPAGETQYF. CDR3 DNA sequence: TGCAGTGTTAGAGATCGACCAGCGGGGGAGACCCAGTACTTC.

This CDR3 reads CASSVGLAGGQSREQYF. The CDR3 DNA sequence: TGTGCCAGCAGCGTAGGACTAGCGGGAGGGCAGAGTCGAGAGCAGTACTTC. This rearrangement joins TRBV7-2 to TRBJ2-7; TRBD2 matches 15 bases. Germline V gene lookup returns CDR1 SGHTA and CDR2 FQGNSA. The length of the CDR3 is 17 residues. The J segment lost 7 bases and the V segment lost 5 bases, leaving 12 bases of the junction unmatched.

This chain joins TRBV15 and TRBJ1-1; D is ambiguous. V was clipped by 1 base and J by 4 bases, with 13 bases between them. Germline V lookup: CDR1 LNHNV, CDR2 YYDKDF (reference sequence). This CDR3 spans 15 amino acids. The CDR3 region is CATSRVAGAGTEAFF. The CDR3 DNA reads TGTGCCACCAGCAGAGTTGCGGGAGCGGGCACTGAAGCTTTCTTT.